Below are 18 T cell receptor beta chains sequenced from a single sample in a study of T cell changes during pregnancy in multiple sclerosis. Some clones are missing from TCRdb's copy, which holds only in-frame ones; the method was immunoSEQ multiplex PCR. The repertoire holds over 90,000 clones, around 90% seen once, with 0.9% to 0.95% in the top ten. Sequenced material: peripheral blood, taken before pregnancy. Receptors were obtained from a female donor with multiple sclerosis, enrolled in a pregnancy study.

This rearrangement joins TRBV28 to TRBJ2-2, with a weak D call TRBD2 (5 bases). This CDR3 contains 14 residues. Germline V gives CDR1 MDHEN, CDR2 SYDVKM. The germline V and J ends were trimmed by 4 bases and 5 bases, with 11 bases remaining between them. This CDR3 is CASSSPGNTGELFF. In DNA form, the CDR3 reads TGTGCCAGCAGTTCCCCGGGAAATACCGGGGAGCTGTTTTTT.

This clone appeared once. This sequence joins TRBV5-1 and TRBJ2-7; TRBD2 matches 10 bases. The V and J ends lost 0 bases and 3 bases, in that order; junction bases with no gene match: 6. This CDR3 spans 16 amino acids. CDR1 and CDR2 from the germline V gene are SGHRS and YFSETQ. CDR3 sequence reads: CASSLGGLAENYEQYF. The CDR3 coding sequence is TGCGCCAGCAGCTTGGGTGGACTAGCGGAGAACTACGAGCAGTACTTC.

The chain links TRBV7-9 to TRBJ1-2; 8 bases are shared with TRBD1. Trimming at V came to 0 bases and at J to 1 base, leaving 4 bases not matched to a gene. The germline V gene encodes CDR1 SEHNR and CDR2 FQNEAQ (reference sequence). The CDR3 totals 16 residues. DNA for the CDR3: TGTGCCAGCAGCTTAGCATCAGGGGGCGGTAACTATGGCTACACCTTC. Its translation is CASSLASGGGNYGYTF.

This sequence joins TRBV27 and TRBJ1-2; 9 positions match TRBD1. The CDR3 runs to 13 residues. The V and J ends lost 6 bases and 7 bases, in that order; junction bases with no gene match: 6. Germline V gives CDR1 MNHEY, CDR2 SMNVEV (reference sequence). The CDR3 bases are TGTGCCAGCAGGGGGGACAGGGTCGCTGGCTACACCTTC. Translated, it gives CASRGDRVAGYTF.

The chain is built from TRBV10-3 and TRBJ2-2; D is possibly TRBD1 (6 bases). The CDR3 totals 15 residues. The ends were cut back, 3 bases at V and 6 bases at J, with 14 bases in the middle. The germline gives CDR1 ENHRY, CDR2 SYGVKD. CDR3 loop: CAISDRGSYPGELFF. DNA for the CDR3: TGTGCCATCAGTGACAGGGGTAGTTACCCCGGGGAGCTGTTTTTT.

The genes are TRBV9 and TRBJ2-7, with 7 bases matching TRBD2. The CDR3 loop spans 14 amino acids. Germline trimming cut 7 bases from V and 2 bases from J; bases unmatched to any gene: 9. Germline lookup yields CDR1 SGDLS and CDR2 YYNGEE. CDR3 DNA: TGTGCCAGCGCCCGAGGGCGGGAGACCTACGAGCAGTACTTC. It specifies CASARGRETYEQYF.

Regarding this clone: A junction end diverges from the germline sequence, so it may reflect a read error. The chain carries TRBV11-2 and TRBJ1-2; D might be TRBD1 (5 bases). The germline V gene has CDR1 SGHAT and CDR2 FQNNGV. The CDR3 sequence is 14 residues long. In nucleotides, the CDR3 is TGTGCCAGCAGCCTAGATGCGGGGGGCTATGGCTACACCTTC. Residues: CASSLDAGGYGYTF.

CDR3 in DNA: TGTGCCTGGAGCGGAATAGGGGTTGTCTACGAGCAGTACTTC. Amino acid sequence: CAWSGIGVVYEQYF. The V and J genes are TRBV30 and TRBJ2-7; a weak D match, TRBD1 (5 bases). Germline CDR1 GTSNPN, CDR2 SVGIG (reference sequence). V lost 3 bases and J lost 3, with 15 bases in between. The CDR3 covers 14 residues.

V usage is TRBV7-2 and J usage is TRBJ2-7; 8 positions match TRBD1. J was trimmed by 2 bases and V by 5 bases; bases with no gene match: 5. Germline CDR1 SGHTA, CDR2 FQGNSA. There are 14 residues in the CDR3. CDR3 residues: CASSTRDRPYEQYF. CDR3 coding DNA: TGTGCCAGCAGCACCCGGGACAGGCCCTACGAGCAGTACTTC.

This clone has a single count. J is TRBJ2-1 and V is TRBV5-8, with D perhaps TRBD1 (6 bases). The CDR3 sequence is 13 residues long. Trimming removed 6 bases at V and 9 bases at J, with 16 bases between. Germline V gives CDR1 SGHTS, CDR2 YDEGEE. CDR3 sequence: CASTSSTGLEQFF. The CDR3 nucleotides read TGTGCCAGCACCTCGTCTACAGGGCTTGAGCAGTTCTTC.

The genes are TRBV19 and TRBJ1-1; 8 bases map to TRBD1. Germline values: CDR1 LNHDA, CDR2 SQIVND (reference sequence). CDR3 length: 14 amino acids. The V segment lost 3 bases and the J segment 3 bases; nucleotides outside the gene matches: 3. This CDR3 reads CASSIPTGDTEAFF. In DNA form, the CDR3 reads TGTGCCAGTAGTATCCCGACAGGGGACACTGAAGCTTTCTTT.

Only a few counts were recorded for this clone. The J gene is TRBJ1-1, the V gene TRBV19, with D hard to call. The CDR3 has 13 residues. Germline V CDR1 and CDR2: LNHDA, SQIVND (reference sequence). Trimming shortened V by 5 bases and J by 5 bases, and 12 bases separated the two germline ends. In DNA, the CDR3 is TGTGCCAGTAGTCCCCTTCCGGGGACTGAAGCTTTCTTT. Protein: CASSPLPGTEAFF.

This chain connects TRBV7-8 to TRBJ2-3; no definite D call. The CDR3 is made up of 15 amino acids. V was clipped by 1 base and J by 0 bases, with 8 bases between them. Germline V lookup: CDR1 SGHVS, CDR2 FQNEAQ. For the CDR3, the DNA is TGTGCCAGCAGCTTAGATAGTGTTAGCACAGATACGCAGTATTTT. Its protein product is CASSLDSVSTDTQYF.

In its sample, this clone was seen a few times. This chain uses TRBV9 with TRBJ1-1; possible D gene TRBD1, 6 bases. CDR1 SGDLS and CDR2 YYNGEE come from the germline V gene. Trimming shortened V by 3 bases and J by 8 bases, and 26 bases separated the two germline ends. The CDR3 runs 17 residues. DNA for the CDR3: TGTGCCAGCAGCGCATCACCATTCGAGGGACAAACCAAGGAAGCTTTCTTT. Translated: CASSASPFEGQTKEAFF.

V gene TRBV27 combines with J gene TRBJ2-1; maybe TRBD1 (6 bases). The CDR3 covers 17 residues. Trimming stripped 0 bases from V and 3 bases from J, with 15 bases between. CDR1 is MNHEY and CDR2 is SMNVEV in the germline V gene (reference sequence). The DNA for the CDR3 is TGTGCCAGCAGTTTATCAGGGGGACGGAACTACTACAATGAGCAGTTCTTC. Protein: CASSLSGGRNYYNEQFF.

The chain joins TRBV2 to TRBJ2-7; D gene unclear. The CDR3 totals 15 residues. Trimming left V 1 base short and J 2 bases short, with 12 bases between. CDR1 is SNHLY and CDR2 is FYNNEI in the germline V gene. For the CDR3, the DNA is TGTGCCAGCAGTGAAGAAGGAAGCAGGACCTACGAGCAGTACTTC. Translating it yields CASSEEGSRTYEQYF.

The rearrangement joins TRBV12-5 to TRBJ2-1, with 7 bases fitting TRBD2. V dropped 1 base and J dropped 4; count of bases not matched to a gene: 4. The length of the CDR3 is 15 residues. CDR1 and CDR2 from the germline V gene are LGHNT and FRNRAP. The DNA of the CDR3 is TGTGCTAGTGGTTTGGGACTAGCAGCTTACAATGAGCAGTTCTTC. It codes for CASGLGLAAYNEQFF.

The chain recombines TRBV18 with TRBJ2-3, with D possibly being TRBD1 (5 bases). Trimming shortened V by 2 bases and J by 6 bases, and 18 bases separated the two germline ends. The germline V gene has CDR1 KGHSH and CDR2 LQKENI. The CDR3 is 16 residues long. CDR3 residues: CASSPARRAQLDTQYF. For the CDR3, the DNA is TGTGCCAGCTCACCAGCGCGCAGGGCTCAGTTGGATACGCAGTATTTT.